This TCR beta chain was identified in a study of OX40 agonist ivuxolimab in advanced cancers. Study overall: Patients' therapy was ivuxolimab, an antibody that acts as an agonist of OX40 (CD134). Study-level findings and limits: At 0.1 to 3.0 mg/kg, clonal expansion of CD4+ and CD8+ blood T cells had occurred by week 6. The authors also found low normalized T-cell clonal expansion in some nonresponders. There were, on average, more expanded clones in CD8+ T cells than in CD4+.

The CDR3 runs to 16 residues. J gave up 2 bases and V 0 bases, and 3 bases lay outside the gene matches. Germline CDR1 is SGDLS and CDR2 is YYNGEE. TCRdb keeps only in-frame clones here, not all; method: immunoSEQ multiplex PCR. The table shows 45,000 to 50,000 clones, with 80% to 85% occurring only once. On this clone: No antigen is known for it.

This material consisted of CD4+ or CD8+ T cells sorted from blood, taken in a trial of the OX40 agonist ivuxolimab. The rearrangement uses TRBV9 and TRBJ2-2, with 8 bases lining up with TRBD1. The clonotype was recovered from an adult with an advanced solid tumor such as melanoma, head and neck, liver or kidney cancer. In nucleotides, the CDR3 is TGTGCCAGCAGCGTAGGTCAGGGGGCAAACACCGGGGAGCTGTTTTTT. Residues: CASSVGQGANTGELFF. The whole variable domain, filled in from reference TRBV9 and TRBJ2-2, reads DSGVTQTPKHLITATGQRVTLRCSPRSGDLSVYWYQQSLDQGLQFLIQYYNGEERAKGNILERFSAQQFPDLHSELNLSSLELGDSALYFCASSVGQGANTGELFFGEGSRLTVL.